This is a list of T cell receptor beta chains from one sample in a study of control samples from healthy donors and cancer patients. Libraries were prepared by immunoSEQ multiplex PCR; TCRdb keeps only in-frame clonotypes and omits some of them. The sample shows more than 140,000 clones, more than 80% of them seen only once. Material for sequencing was blood. Receptors originate from a man aged 18 to 30 in good health. The CDR3 runs from the conserved cysteine through the conserved F or W. D genes are given only for firm matches. Only part of the rows carry a size: once, few, many, or a class if the clone is expanded.

len | j_gene | abundance | v_gene | d_gene | CDR3aa | CDR3nt
13 | TRBJ1-5 | - | TRBV7-2 | - | CASSSYSNQPQHF | TGTGCCAGCAGCTCGTATAGCAATCAGCCCCAGCATTTT
13 | TRBJ1-1 | - | TRBV4-3 | - | CASSQRRNTEAFF | TGCGCCAGCAGCCAACGCAGGAACACTGAAGCTTTCTTT
14 | TRBJ1-2 | - | TRBV4-1 | - | CASSQDWTGYGYTF | TGCGCCAGCAGCCAAGATTGGACGGGCTATGGCTACACCTTC
13 | TRBJ1-1 | - | TRBV6-5 | - | CASSYSRATEAFF | TGTGCCAGCAGTTACTCGAGGGCCACTGAAGCTTTCTTT
15 | TRBJ1-6 | - | TRBV6-4 | - | CASSAIRTDNSPLHF | TGTGCCAGCAGTGCTATCCGGACAGATAATTCACCCCTCCACTTT
13 | TRBJ2-5 | - | TRBV2 | TRBD1 | CASRADRGETQYF | TGTGCCAGCAGAGCCGACAGGGGAGAGACCCAGTACTTC
15 | TRBJ2-6 | - | TRBV19 | - | CASSIWPTGANVLTF | TGTGCCAGTAGTATTTGGCCTACTGGGGCCAACGTCCTGACTTTC
14 | TRBJ2-5 | - | TRBV7-3 | TRBD1 | CASSMTGDQETQYF | TGTGCCAGCAGCATGACAGGGGACCAAGAGACCCAGTACTTC
14 | TRBJ1-6 | - | TRBV9 | TRBD1 | CASSPGQGESPLHF | TGTGCCAGCAGCCCCGGACAGGGCGAGTCACCCCTCCACTTT
12 | TRBJ1-5 | - | TRBV6-5 | - | CASSYGGGPQHF | TGTGCCAGCAGTTATGGGGGGGGACCCCAGCATTTT
17 | TRBJ2-3 | - | TRBV3-1/TRBV3-2 | - | CASSQERLVWAADTQYF | TGTGCCAGCAGCCAGGAAAGACTAGTCTGGGCGGCAGATACGCAGTATTTT
13 | TRBJ2-2 | - | TRBV2 | TRBD1 | CASRATGDGELFF | TGTGCCAGCAGAGCGACAGGGGACGGGGAGCTGTTTTTT
13 | TRBJ2-7 | - | TRBV10-3 | - | CAISGGDGYEQYF | TGTGCCATCAGTGGGGGGGATGGCTACGAGCAGTACTTC
15 | TRBJ2-5 | - | TRBV13 | - | CASSSMTDNQETQYF | TGTGCCAGCAGCTCTATGACAGACAACCAAGAGACCCAGTACTTC
14 | TRBJ1-2 | - | TRBV3-1/TRBV3-2 | - | CASSQDLEGKGYTF | TGTGCCAGCAGCCAAGATTTAGAAGGGAAAGGCTACACCTTC
16 | TRBJ1-2 | once | TRBV4-1 | TRBD1 | CASSQESRDRGLGYTF | TGCGCCAGCAGCCAAGAGTCCCGGGACAGGGGGCTAGGCTACACCTTC
11 | TRBJ1-5 | - | TRBV12-3/TRBV12-4 | - | CASSLSQPQHF | TGTGCCAGCAGTTTGAGTCAGCCCCAGCATTTT
14 | TRBJ1-5 | - | TRBV30 | TRBD1 | CAWGTGYSNQPQHF | TGTGCCTGGGGGACAGGGTATAGCAATCAGCCCCAGCATTTT
13 | TRBJ1-5 | - | TRBV4-3 | - | CASSQDISQPQHF | TGCGCCAGCAGCCAGGACATATCCCAGCCCCAGCATTTT
14 | TRBJ1-2 | - | TRBV5-1 | - | CASSLGGAAYGYTF | TGCGCCAGCAGTCTGGGGGGGGCGGCATATGGCTACACCTTC
16 | TRBJ2-5 | - | TRBV7-9 | - | CASSLFFRQGQETQYF | TGTGCCAGCAGCTTATTTTTTAGGCAGGGGCAAGAGACCCAGTACTTC
14 | TRBJ1-1 | - | TRBV3-1/TRBV3-2 | - | CASSRGGGNTEAFF | TGTGCCAGCAGCCGGGGTGGGGGGAACACTGAAGCTTTCTTT
14 | TRBJ1-5 | - | TRBV19 | - | CASSMREHNQPQHF | TGTGCCAGTAGTATGAGAGAGCACAATCAGCCCCAGCATTTT
15 | TRBJ2-7 | - | TRBV15 | TRBD2 | CATSTRGGDSYEQYF | TGTGCCACCAGCACCCGGGGGGGCGACTCCTACGAGCAGTACTTC
13 | TRBJ1-1 | - | TRBV2 | TRBD1 | CASRGQAGTEAFF | TGTGCCAGCAGGGGACAGGCTGGGACTGAAGCTTTCTTT
14 | TRBJ1-4 | - | TRBV4-1 | - | CASSQMRGGEKLFF | TGCGCCAGCAGCCAAATGAGAGGGGGTGAAAAACTGTTTTTT
13 | TRBJ2-7 | - | TRBV5-1 | TRBD1 | CASSRTGGDEQYF | TGCGCCAGCAGTCGGACAGGGGGCGACGAGCAGTACTTC
14 | TRBJ2-1 | - | TRBV7-2 | - | CASSFLGGHNEQFF | TGTGCCAGCAGCTTTTTAGGGGGGCACAATGAGCAGTTCTTC
15 | TRBJ2-7 | few | TRBV10-1 | TRBD1 | CASSGVPDRGHEQYF | TGCGCCAGCAGCGGGGTACCGGACAGGGGCCACGAGCAGTACTTC
14 | TRBJ1-4 | - | TRBV11-2 | TRBD1 | CASSFRGRNEKLFF | TGTGCCAGCAGCTTCAGGGGGCGGAATGAAAAACTGTTTTTT
17 | TRBJ2-5 | - | TRBV28 | - | CASSFPTPGHNQETQYF | TGTGCCAGCAGTTTCCCGACTCCGGGACACAACCAAGAGACCCAGTACTTC
14 | TRBJ1-4 | - | TRBV6-5 | - | CASSRGQINEKLFF | TGTGCCAGTTCCCGAGGACAGATTAATGAAAAACTGTTTTTT
15 | TRBJ2-3 | - | TRBV28 | TRBD1 | CASTKGGLPPDTQYF | TGTGCCAGCACCAAAGGGGGCCTACCCCCAGATACGCAGTATTTT
12 | TRBJ2-7 | - | TRBV5-4 | - | CASSLLSYEQYF | TGTGCCAGCAGCTTGTTATCCTACGAGCAGTACTTC
16 | TRBJ1-4 | - | TRBV6-1 | - | CASSEMGGRRGEKLFF | TGTGCCAGCAGTGAAATGGGAGGACGAAGGGGTGAAAAACTGTTTTTT
16 | TRBJ1-3 | - | TRBV4-2 | - | CASSQDRPYSGNTIYF | TGTGCCAGCAGCCAAGATCGTCCCTACTCTGGAAACACCATATATTTT
15 | TRBJ2-2 | - | TRBV10-3 | TRBD1 | CAISDTGGAGGELFF | TGTGCCATCAGTGATACAGGGGGAGCTGGTGGGGAGCTGTTTTTT
15 | TRBJ2-7 | - | TRBV19 | - | CASSRSRFSPYEQYF | TGTGCCAGTAGTAGGAGTAGATTCAGCCCCTACGAGCAGTACTTC
17 | TRBJ2-1 | - | TRBV5-1 | - | CASSPHTTLGGYNEQFF | TGCGCCAGCAGCCCACATACTACCTTGGGGGGTTACAATGAGCAGTTCTTC
10 | TRBJ1-1 | - | TRBV29-1 | - | CSHSHTEAFF | TGCAGCCATTCCCACACTGAAGCTTTCTTT
16 | TRBJ2-2 | - | TRBV28 | - | CASSSHGTGGRGELFF | TGTGCCAGCAGTTCCCACGGGACCGGGGGTAGGGGGGAGCTGTTTTTT
16 | TRBJ2-2 | - | TRBV2 | TRBD2 | CASSGLAGGSTGELFF | TGTGCCAGCAGTGGACTAGCGGGGGGGAGCACCGGGGAGCTGTTTTTT
14 | TRBJ2-1 | - | TRBV25-1 | - | CASSEWGSSNEQFF | TGTGCCAGCAGTGAATGGGGCAGCTCCAATGAGCAGTTCTTC
14 | TRBJ1-5 | - | TRBV19 | TRBD1 | CASTRQGVNQPQHF | TGTGCCAGTACTCGACAGGGCGTGAATCAGCCCCAGCATTTT
15 | TRBJ2-2 | - | TRBV7-9 | - | CASSSTAGGAGELFF | TGTGCCAGCAGCTCGACCGCCGGGGGAGCCGGGGAGCTGTTTTTT
16 | TRBJ2-5 | few | TRBV3-1/TRBV3-2 | - | CASSQGTRKREETQYF | TGTGCCAGCAGCCAAGGGACACGAAAAAGAGAAGAGACCCAGTACTTC
15 | TRBJ2-2 | - | TRBV11-2 | - | CASSPVSHFTGELFF | TGTGCCAGCAGCCCGGTATCGCATTTCACCGGGGAGCTGTTTTTT
17 | TRBJ1-1 | - | TRBV28 | - | CASSPRIGRLDGTEAFF | TGTGCCAGCAGTCCACGTATTGGGCGGCTGGACGGCACTGAAGCTTTCTTT
14 | TRBJ1-5 | - | TRBV6-2/TRBV6-3 | TRBD1 | CASSRRGLGQPQHF | TGTGCCAGCAGTCGCAGGGGGCTCGGTCAGCCCCAGCATTTT
11 | TRBJ2-5 | few | TRBV24-1 | - | CATRAEETQYF | TGTGCCACCCGGGCGGAAGAGACCCAGTACTTC
15 | TRBJ1-6 | - | TRBV2 | - | CASSAGQIFGSPLHF | TGTGCCAGCAGCGCCGGACAGATCTTCGGTTCACCCCTCCACTTT
12 | TRBJ1-2 | - | TRBV28 | TRBD1 | CAIEGQTYGYTF | TGTGCCATCGAGGGACAGACCTATGGCTACACCTTC
15 | TRBJ1-1 | - | TRBV5-1 | - | CASSSQVSGNTEAFF | TGCGCCAGCAGCTCGCAAGTATCCGGGAACACTGAAGCTTTCTTT
13 | TRBJ1-4 | - | TRBV4-1 | - | CASSQVRSEKLFF | TGCGCCAGCAGCCAAGTTCGTTCAGAAAAACTGTTTTTT
15 | TRBJ1-2 | medium-sized | TRBV6-5 | TRBD1 | CASSYFRTGEGGYTF | TGTGCCAGCAGTTACTTCCGGACAGGGGAAGGTGGCTACACCTTC
11 | TRBJ2-5 | - | TRBV12-3/TRBV12-4 | - | CASSQQETQYF | TGTGCCAGCAGTCAGCAAGAGACCCAGTACTTC
14 | TRBJ1-1 | - | TRBV9 | - | CASSVAGTPLEAFF | TGTGCCAGCAGCGTAGCCGGGACGCCCTTAGAAGCTTTCTTT